This T cell receptor beta chain was recovered during a study of blood T cells in healthy people across ages. Study conclusions and caveats: Among T cells, TCR beta diversity per million cells dropped roughly linearly as age rose.

A sample-barcoded 5' primer and a J-beta primer mix were used in a second PCR of roughly 7 to 11 cycles. TCRdb fed the 5' RACE reads into MiXCR, producing one record per CDR3 protein. The table includes roughly 1,800,000 distinct CDR3 sequences, less than 50% detected once. The CDR3 length is 16 residues. Germline V gene data show CDR1 as MNHEY and CDR2 as SMNVEV (reference sequence). Worth noting for this clonotype: The target antigen is unknown.

The rearrangement joins TRBV27 to TRBJ2-5; the match to TRBD2 covers 7 bases. TRBJ2-7 matches the DNA end more closely, so the J call is doubtful. The sequencing sample was made of blood. This sequence was found in a woman aged 40 to 49 in good health. CDR3 loop: CASSSRLAQSSYEQYF. The CDR3 DNA reads TGTGCCAGCAGTAGCAGACTAGCCCAAAGCTCCTACGAGCAGTACTTC.